This T cell receptor (beta chain) derives from a study of cytomegalovirus exposure and HLA in healthy donors. Findings and caveats of the study: The study flagged 150 to 200 TCR beta chains as cytomegalovirus-associated. The classifier reportedly diagnosed cytomegalovirus status with high sensitivity and specificity.

The table lists this clone with a count of one. Its antigen is not identified. The donors belonged to the roughly 120-subject validation cohort, separate from the roughly 650-subject first cohort. Data came from immunoSEQ multiplex PCR; TCRdb stores just in-frame clones and leaves some out. The table has about 120,000 clones, about 90% seen once; the top ten hold approximately 2%. The TCR was taken from a woman under 30 in good health and CMV-seronegative. The sample taken for sequencing was PBMCs.

The CDR3 DNA reads TGTGCCATAAGATATGGTCCACTTAACACTGAAGCTTTCTTT. Its protein is CAIRYGPLNTEAFF. The chain carries TRBV6-6 and TRBJ1-1; D unclear. Germline V gives CDR1 MNHNY, CDR2 SVGAGI (reference sequence). CDR3 length equals 14 residues. Deletions cut 10 bases from V and 2 bases from J, with 17 bases between.